This TCR beta chain was profiled in a study of post-analysis software for immune sequencing data. The wider study: The patients showed relapsing-remitting, secondary progressive and progressive-relapsing multiple sclerosis courses.

Points on this clonotype: The antigen is undetermined.

Study-level points and caveats: Patients used about 5 TRBV segments, including TRBV5-6, TRBV5-1 and TRBV20-1, more often than controls. Co-batched samples clustered tightly together by F measure. For normalized Chao1 diversity, multiple sclerosis patients scored significantly lower than controls did.

Prepared TCR beta cDNA libraries contained unique molecular identifiers. The source material, 1 to 10 million T cells, gave rise to 500,000 or so cDNA molecules. TCRdb re-called the PCR reads through MiXCR, storing one row per CDR3 protein. The table includes about half a million distinct CDR3 sequences, roughly 45% detected once. CDR1 is SGHTA, CDR2 FQGNSA, per germline. The CDR3 extends over 14 amino acids. V dropped 2 bases and J dropped 6 bases, with 14 bases sitting between them. The receptor was derived from a girl between 5 and 17 years old with multiple sclerosis. Sequencing used blood. The rearrangement joins TRBV7-2 to TRBJ2-7; D is perhaps TRBD2 (5 bases). The CDR3, as DNA: TGTGCCAGCAGCTTATCGACGGGGTTAGGCGAGCAGTACTTC. Translated, it gives CASSLSTGLGEQYF.